This T cell receptor (beta chain) appears in the sequencing data of a study of blood T cell repertoires in COVID-19. Study-level information: Whether acute or convalescent, the COVID-19 samples came from the United States, Italy and Spain.

Notes on this clone: At one end, the junction sequence differs from germline, possibly due to a read error.

The table came from immunoSEQ multiplex PCR; TCRdb's copy has only in-frame clones and leaves some out. Of about 330,000 clones listed, 88% are singletons. In terms of age and location, participants ranged from roughly 18 to 90 years and lived in about 25 US areas. Participants had their cohort set by participant-reported clinical history. The study counted Cohort 3 donors as recovered given two negative PCRs, clearance, or symptom resolution. The material sequenced was PBMCs or T cells enriched from blood (not recorded which). The TCR comes from a man aged 25 to 45 who had recovered from COVID-19.

The CDR3 DNA follows: TGTGCCAGCAGTCCGACGACACTGTGGTGGGCCTTT. This translates into CASSPTTLWWAF. The rearrangement joins TRBV27 to TRBJ1-6; D call uncertain. From germline, CDR1 is MNHEY and CDR2 SMNVEV (reference sequence). The CDR3 has 12 residues.